Reported below is one T cell receptor beta chain. This record belongs to a study of blood T cell repertoires in COVID-19. About the study: Spain, Italy and the United States supplied samples that represented acute and convalescent COVID-19. Nucleic acid was either cDNA or gDNA, and it came from T cells, B-cell-depleted T cells, or PBMCs.

The ends lost 0 bases at V and 6 bases at J; junction bases unmatched: 10. From germline, CDR1 is LGHNA and CDR2 YSLEER. The CDR3 runs 17 residues. This table comes from immunoSEQ multiplex PCR, and its TCRdb copy is limited to in-frame clones, with some not included. The sample comprises about 42,000 clones, around 73% of which are singletons, and roughly 28% rests with the top ten. The rearrangement joins TRBV4-3 to TRBJ2-3, with 9 bases lining up with TRBD2. Sequencing was done on a sample of peripheral blood. This sequence was found in an older woman with acute or convalescent COVID-19. CDR3 nucleotide sequence: TGCGCCAGCAGCCAAGAGGATCGGGGCGGGGGGGTTGATACGCAGTATTTT. Its protein product is CASSQEDRGGGVDTQYF.